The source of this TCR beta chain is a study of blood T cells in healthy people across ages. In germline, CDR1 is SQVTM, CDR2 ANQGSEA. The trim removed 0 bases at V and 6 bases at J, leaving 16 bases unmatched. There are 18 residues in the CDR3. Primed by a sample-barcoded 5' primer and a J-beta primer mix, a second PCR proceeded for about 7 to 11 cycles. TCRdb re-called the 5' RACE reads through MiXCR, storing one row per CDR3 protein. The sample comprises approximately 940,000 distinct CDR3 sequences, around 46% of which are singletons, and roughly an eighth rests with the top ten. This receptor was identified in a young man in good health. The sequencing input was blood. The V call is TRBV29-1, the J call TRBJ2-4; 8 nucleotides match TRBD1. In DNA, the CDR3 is TGCAGCGTTGAAGATCGTCGGCAGGGGGCCGTTGAAGGAAACATTCAGTACTTC. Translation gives CSVEDRRQGAVEGNIQYF.